The 18 T cell receptor beta chains below all came from one sample that was sequenced in a study of T cells in narcolepsy. Assay: immunoSEQ multiplex PCR; the TCRdb copy retains only in-frame clones and omits some. The table lists about 13,000 clones, about 89% of them singletons. Material for sequencing was CD45RA- memory CD4+ T cells from PBMCs. The origin of the receptors is a human donor with narcolepsy.

The chain employs TRBV29-1 and TRBJ1-1; 7 nucleotides agree with TRBD1. Germline CDR1 reads SQVTM; CDR2 reads ANQGSEA. The CDR3 length is 13 residues. V shed 1 base and J 5 bases; nucleotides not matched to a gene: 4. The CDR3 DNA reads as TGCAGCGTTGAAGGGTCCAGGGGGACTGAAGCTTTCTTT. Encoded protein: CSVEGSRGTEAFF.

V gene TRBV20-1 combines with J gene TRBJ2-1; 8 bases agree with TRBD1. The CDR3 extends over 11 amino acids. The V segment lost 5 bases and the J segment 11 bases; nucleotides outside the gene matches: 5. In germline, CDR1 is DFQATT, CDR2 SNEGSKA (reference sequence). The DNA of the CDR3 is TGCAGTGCTGCCCGGACAGGGCAGCAGTTCTTC. It codes for CSAARTGQQFF.

This rearrangement joins TRBV7-9 to TRBJ1-1; 7 bases are a match to TRBD1. The CDR3 extends over 17 amino acids. V gave up 5 bases and J gave up 4 bases; unmatched junction bases: 16. Germline loops: CDR1 SEHNR, CDR2 FQNEAQ (reference sequence). CDR3 residues: CASSKQGWGSSVTEAFF. CDR3 bases: TGTGCCAGCAGCAAACAGGGGTGGGGTAGTTCGGTCACTGAAGCTTTCTTT. Supplemented by reference TRBV7-9 and TRBJ1-1, the full variable domain reads DTGVSQNPRHKITKRGQNVTFRCDPISEHNRLYWYRQTLGQGPEFLTYFQNEAQLEKSRLLSDRFSAERPKGSFSTLEIQRTEQGDSAMYLCASSKQGWGSSVTEAFFGQGTRLTVV.

The gene calls are TRBV6-1 and TRBJ1-5, with 7 bases identical to TRBD1. Germline CDR1 and CDR2: MNHNS and SASEGT. This CDR3 comprises 14 residues. V shed 5 bases, J shed 7 bases, and the junction held 8 bases outside the gene matches. The CDR3 loop is CASSQTGQRQPQHF. The CDR3 DNA reads TGTGCCAGCAGTCAGACAGGGCAAAGACAGCCCCAGCATTTT.

Notes on this clone: The same CDR3 is also encoded by other DNA sequences in this sample. V is TRBV9 and J is TRBJ1-1; possibly TRBD1 for D (6 bases). This CDR3 is built from 14 residues. Trimming removed 0 bases at V and 4 bases at J, with 10 bases between. The germline V gene encodes CDR1 SGDLS and CDR2 YYNGEE. The CDR3 here is CASSVAPRGTEAFF. CDR3 sequence (DNA): TGTGCCAGCAGCGTAGCACCCAGGGGCACTGAAGCTTTCTTT.

The chain couples TRBV11-2 to TRBJ1-1, with a weak D call TRBD1 (6 bases). This CDR3 has 13 residues. Trimming removed 3 bases from V and 3 bases from J, with 8 bases in between. Germline CDR1 is SGHAT and CDR2 is FQNNGV. The CDR3 is CASSFSGDTEAFF. The CDR3 nucleotides read TGTGCCAGCAGCTTCTCAGGGGACACTGAAGCTTTCTTT.

The V and J genes are TRBV29-1 and TRBJ2-7; 7 bases fit TRBD2. J gave up 4 bases and V 4 bases, and 10 bases lay outside the gene matches. This CDR3 spans 14 amino acids. Looked up from germline, CDR1 is SQVTM and CDR2 is ANQGSEA. Here the CDR3 reads CSVATGGSSYEQYF. The DNA of the CDR3 is TGCAGCGTTGCGACTGGCGGGAGTTCGTACGAGCAGTACTTC.

The chain carries TRBV6-4 and TRBJ1-1; no reliable D call. Germline CDR1 is MRHNA and CDR2 is SNTAGT. The germline V and J ends were trimmed by 0 bases and 5 bases, with 25 bases remaining between them. The CDR3 totals 19 residues. CDR3 sequence reads: CASSDSRKGRVNSGTEAFF. CDR3 DNA sequence: TGTGCCAGCAGTGACTCACGGAAAGGGAGGGTAAATTCGGGAACTGAAGCTTTCTTT.

This chain joins TRBV5-1 and TRBJ2-3; 7 bases are shared with TRBD2. The J segment lost 2 bases and the V segment lost 0 bases, leaving 6 bases of the junction unmatched. The germline gives CDR1 SGHRS, CDR2 YFSETQ. The length of the CDR3 is 16 residues. The CDR3 loop is CASSLGGSGYTDTQYF. The CDR3 DNA reads TGCGCCAGCAGCTTGGGCGGTAGCGGGTACACAGATACGCAGTATTTT.

The chain couples TRBV28 to TRBJ2-3; 12 bases align to TRBD2. The CDR3 runs to 15 residues. The germline V gene encodes CDR1 MDHEN and CDR2 SYDVKM. The J segment lost 3 bases and the V segment lost 5 bases, leaving 3 bases of the junction unmatched. This CDR3 reads CASSILAGGTDTQYF. CDR3 in DNA: TGTGCCAGCAGTATTCTAGCGGGAGGGACAGATACGCAGTATTTT.

Note on this clone: At the DNA level, this CDR3 is encoded by other sequences in the same sample as well. This sequence joins TRBV7-2 and TRBJ1-1; tentatively, D is TRBD1 (5 bases). Germline V lookup: CDR1 SGHTA, CDR2 FQGNSA. Trimming took off 2 bases at V and 1 base at J, with 5 bases between the two ends. The CDR3 consists of 13 residues. CDR3 nucleotides: TGTGCCAGCAGCTTAAGGGGGAACACTGAAGCTTTCTTT. This sequence encodes CASSLRGNTEAFF. Full variable domain (rest looked up from reference TRBV7-2 and TRBJ1-1): GAGVSQSPSNKVTEKGKDVELRCDPISGHTALYWYRQSLGQGLEFLIYFQGNSAPDKSGLPSDRFSAERTGGSVSTLTIQRTQQEDSAVYLCASSLRGNTEAFFGQGTRLTVV.

This clone was found a few times. The V and J genes are TRBV7-2 and TRBJ1-4; 7 bases agree with TRBD1. Trimming cost V 1 base and J 8 bases; bases outside gene matches: 4. The CDR3 covers 14 residues. CDR1 is SGHTA, CDR2 FQGNSA, per germline. CDR3 region: CASSLGTGTEKLFF. In DNA form, the CDR3 reads TGTGCCAGCAGCTTAGGGACAGGAACCGAAAAACTGTTTTTT.

The V gene is TRBV7-6, the J gene TRBJ2-5; 10 nucleotides agree with TRBD2. The DNA end favors TRBJ2-7, so the J call may be wrong. Germline V CDR1 and CDR2: SGHVS, FNYEAQ. The length of the CDR3 is 16 residues. This CDR3 reads CASSSGIAGGTYEQYF. CDR3 coding DNA: TGTGCCAGCAGCTCTGGTATAGCGGGAGGCACCTACGAGCAGTACTTC.

The V call is TRBV7-8, the J call TRBJ2-5, with TRBD1 matching over 7 bases. The DNA end lines up better with TRBJ2-7; the J call may be wrong. CDR1 and CDR2 (germline): SGHVS, FQNEAQ. This CDR3 has 14 residues. CDR3 residues: CASSSTGAAYEQYF. The CDR3 bases are TGTGCCAGCAGCTCTACAGGGGCGGCCTACGAGCAGTACTTC.

This chain uses TRBV9 with TRBJ2-1; 12 bases are shared with TRBD1. This CDR3 is built from 19 residues. V dropped 0 bases and J dropped 2; count of bases not matched to a gene: 9. Germline V CDR1 and CDR2: SGDLS, YYNGEE. Here the CDR3 DNA reads TGTGCCAGCAGCGTAGGGGGGGGAGGGACAGGGGGCGCCTACAATGAGCAGTTCTTC. Protein sequence: CASSVGGGGTGGAYNEQFF.

The V gene is TRBV7-7, the J gene TRBJ2-1, with 7 bases lining up with TRBD1. In germline, CDR1 is SSHAT, CDR2 FNYEAQ (reference sequence). The CDR3 has 15 amino acids. V was clipped by 4 bases and J by 7 bases; unmatched bases: 10. CDR3 amino acids: CASSSHPQQGNEQFF. The CDR3 DNA sequence: TGTGCCAGCAGCTCGCATCCCCAACAGGGGAATGAGCAGTTCTTC.

The V and J genes are TRBV28 and TRBJ2-7, with 11 positions matching TRBD2. V lost 7 bases to trimming and J lost 2 bases; unmatched junction nucleotides: 13. The CDR3 is made up of 17 amino acids. Germline V gives CDR1 MDHEN, CDR2 SYDVKM. The CDR3 loop reads CASIPSGLAGGTYEQYF. CDR3 sequence (DNA): TGTGCCAGCATTCCCTCCGGGCTAGCGGGAGGAACCTACGAGCAGTACTTC.

V gene TRBV6-5 combines with J gene TRBJ1-1; weak D call: TRBD1 (5 bases). Germline loops: CDR1 MNHEY, CDR2 SVGAGI. CDR3 size: 13 residues. Trimming removed 4 bases at V and 1 base at J, with 7 bases between. As DNA, the CDR3 is TGTGCCAGCAGTTTACAGGAGAACACTGAAGCTTTCTTT. Residues: CASSLQENTEAFF.